This TCR beta chain was captured in a study of T cells after yellow fever vaccination. Study-level results: It was a small share of clonotypes that appeared in both CD4 and CD8 compartments. Most primary-vaccination clones recurred post-booster (approximately 96% CD4, over 70% CD8).

This clonotype has only a few counts. Making TCR cDNA involved 5'RACE template switching, which added UMIs and a universal primer site. TCRdb re-analysed the 5' RACE reads in MiXCR, keeping a single row per CDR3 protein. The data contain some 80,000 distinct CDR3 sequences, 13% of them singletons. The germline CDR1 and CDR2 sequences are DFQATT and SNEGSKA (reference sequence). The CDR3 sequence is 11 residues long. V gave up 6 bases and J gave up 6 bases, with 10 bases separating them. Sequenced material: CD8+ T cells not binding an NS4B(214-222) dextramer, sorted from PBMCs, taken less than 25 days after the first yellow fever vaccination. The rearrangement links TRBV20-1 to TRBJ2-3; D gene uncertain. The origin of this receptor is a man younger than 30 who received the YFV17D yellow fever vaccine. CDR3 DNA sequence: TGCAGTGCCCTAATGGATGATACGCAGTATTTT. This translates into CSALMDDTQYF.